This T cell receptor beta chain came from a study of T and B cells in COVID-19 patients. About the study: The recovered patients had mostly mild to moderate COVID-19 with outpatient management. Of about 19 active-infection patients, more than nine were critically ill with mechanical ventilation or extracorporeal membrane oxygenation. Study results and caveats: Symptomatic-phase blood samples from mildly ill patients and early samples from severe cases were scarce. Patients with COVID-19 reportedly showed strongly skewed T cell receptor beta variable and joining gene usage.

Each TRB amplification used roughly 220-550 ng of genomic DNA from blood. Germline CDR1 is LNHDA and CDR2 is SQIVND (reference sequence). CDR3 size: 15 residues. V gave up 4 bases and J gave up 2 bases; unmatched junction bases: 3. This clonotype was found a few times. Antigen specificity is unknown. BIOMED2 TRB-A/B primer pools were used in multiplex TRB PCR. TCRdb fed the multiplex PCR reads into MiXCR, producing one record per CDR3 protein. Altogether about 11,000 distinct CDR3 sequences are present, around 34% being singletons, with the ten largest covering roughly a sixth. This chain links TRBV19 with TRBJ1-2, with 11 positions matching TRBD1. The sequenced material came from blood. The clonotype was recovered from a human donor with active COVID-19. The chain's CDR3 is CASSTRDRGNYGYTF. CDR3 bases: TGTGCCAGTAGTACCCGGGACAGGGGGAACTATGGCTACACCTTC. Variable domain in full (rest from reference TRBV19 and TRBJ1-2): DGGITQSPKYLFRKEGQNVTLSCEQNLNHDAMYWYRQDPGQGLRLIYYSQIVNDFQKGDIAEGYSVSREKKESFPLTVTSAQKNPTAFYLCASSTRDRGNYGYTFGSGTRLTVV.